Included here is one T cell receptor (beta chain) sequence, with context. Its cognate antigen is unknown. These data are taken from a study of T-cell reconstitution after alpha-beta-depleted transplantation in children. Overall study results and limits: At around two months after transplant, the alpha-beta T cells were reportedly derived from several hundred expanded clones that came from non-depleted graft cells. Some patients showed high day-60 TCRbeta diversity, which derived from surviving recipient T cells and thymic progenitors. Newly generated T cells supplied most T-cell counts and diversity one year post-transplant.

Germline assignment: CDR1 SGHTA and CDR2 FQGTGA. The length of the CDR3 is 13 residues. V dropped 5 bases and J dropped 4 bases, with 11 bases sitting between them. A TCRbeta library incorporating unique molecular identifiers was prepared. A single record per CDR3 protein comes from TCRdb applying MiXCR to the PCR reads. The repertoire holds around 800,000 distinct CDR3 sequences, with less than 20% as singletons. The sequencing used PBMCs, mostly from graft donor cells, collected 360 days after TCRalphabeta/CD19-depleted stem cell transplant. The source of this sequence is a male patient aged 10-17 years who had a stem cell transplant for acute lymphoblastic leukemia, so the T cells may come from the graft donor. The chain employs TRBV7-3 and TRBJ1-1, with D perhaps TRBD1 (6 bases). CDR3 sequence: CASSPGTITEAFF. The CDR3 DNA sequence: TGTGCCAGCAGCCCCGGGACAATCACTGAAGCTTTCTTT.